The present T cell receptor beta chain was sequenced within a study of cytomegalovirus exposure and HLA in healthy donors. Study in general: A prior analysis found 117 million unique TCR beta sequences from around 200 million T cells.

CDR1 SNHLY and CDR2 FYNNEI come from the germline V gene. The V segment lost 6 bases and the J segment 6 bases; nucleotides outside the gene matches: 8. The CDR3 runs to 15 residues. Whole-study findings and limits: Of the V segments, some could not be distinguished, including TRBV6-2 and TRBV6-3, and were excluded. Despite most TCR sequences being rare, some public TCRs occurred in many donors.

This PCR relied on a set of 60 Vbeta primers and 13 Jbeta primers. Assay used: immunoSEQ multiplex PCR; TCRdb lists only in-frame clones, some missing. The data hold about 43,000 clones, with approximately 80% observed a single time. Donors had nominal health at sampling but likely had unrecorded immune exposures. A note on this clone: Its specificity is unknown.

V gene TRBV2 combines with J gene TRBJ1-6; 7 bases line up with TRBD1. The TCR comes from a man aged 30 to 45 in good health and CMV-seronegative. The sample was PBMCs. The CDR3 DNA reads TGTGCCAGCAGGGCCCCGACAGGGAGTAATTCACCCCTCCACTTT. Encoded protein: CASRAPTGSNSPLHF.